The source of this T cell receptor (beta chain) is a study of human T cells and chemical hapten exposure. Study background: TCR yield per sample varied, mainly due to pooled library volumes.

Separate cDNA molecules received unique molecular identifiers, which the library attached to them. Each CDR3 protein is one row after TCRdb ran MiXCR on the RACE reads. The data show 330,000 or so distinct CDR3 sequences, about 6% seen once. Time point in this sample: patch test 2, 6 weeks after DPC sensitization. The treatment was: therapeutic diphenylcyclopropenone sensitization with weekly scalp DPC. Someone pulled total RNA out of unfractionated whole blood. The sample here was whole blood, taken in connection with sensitization to the hapten diphenylcyclopropenone (DPC). This clonotype was sampled from a woman between 18 and 30 years old with alopecia areata. Some clones in this sample may be carry-over from other donors' samples.

CDR3 protein: CASSLDSGGFSYEQYF. In nucleotides, the CDR3 is TGTGCCAGCAGCTTAGACTCCGGGGGCTTCTCCTACGAGCAGTACTTC. This chain joins TRBV11-2 and TRBJ2-7, with D perhaps TRBD1 or TRBD2 (6 bases each). The germline V and J ends were trimmed by 0 bases and 0 bases, with 12 bases remaining between them. Germline values: CDR1 SGHAT, CDR2 FQNNGV. The CDR3 contains 16 residues. The full variable domain, in which reference TRBV11-2 and TRBJ2-7 provide the parts outside the CDR3, is EAGVAQSPRYKIIEKRQSVAFWCNPISGHATLYWYQQILGQGPKLLIQFQNNGVVDDSQLPKDRFSAERLKGVDSTLKIQPAKLEDSAVYLCASSLDSGGFSYEQYFGPGTRLTVT.